This T cell receptor (beta chain) stems from a study of shared clonotypes between healthy human individuals. Study-wide results and caveats: Naive CD4 clonotypes were shared across a few donors at roughly 4.6%. Clonotypes not shared had lower generation probabilities than those common to all four donors.

From CD4+ cells came CD45RA+ naive and CD45RA-negative memory subsets. The germline gives CDR1 MNHNY, CDR2 SVGAGI (reference sequence). The CDR3 spans 16 residues. V was clipped by 4 bases and J by 0 bases, with 13 bases between them. At deep level, the assay was performed. Clones were sequenced by immunoSEQ multiplex PCR, and TCRdb holds only the in-frame ones, with some missing. The sample shows about 1 million clones, around three quarters of them seen only once. For this clone: Its antigen is undetermined.

The TCR sequence derives from a man younger than 35 in good health. Some clones in this sample may be carry-over from other donors' samples. The rearrangement links TRBV6-6 to TRBJ1-3; D may be TRBD1 (5 bases). Sequencing was performed on memory CD4+ T cells from PBMCs. Sample subset: CD45RA-negative fraction. CDR3 region: CASSFQTGLSGNTIYF. In nucleotides, the CDR3 is TGTGCCAGCAGTTTCCAAACAGGCCTCTCTGGAAACACCATATATTTT.